This T cell receptor (beta chain) was captured by sequencing in a study of human T cells and chemical hapten exposure. About this clonotype itself: Its specificity is not known.

Trimming removed 3 bases from V and 2 bases from J; junction bases left unmatched: 8. The CDR3 is made up of 16 amino acids. The germline CDR1 and CDR2 sequences are MGHDK and SYGVNS. Study-wide findings and caveats: No change in TCRs above 1 in 1000 frequency was produced by DPC sensitization.

Time point described: pre-sensitization, week 0. Documented treatment: therapeutic diphenylcyclopropenone sensitization with weekly scalp DPC. Each CDR3 protein is one row after TCRdb ran MiXCR on the RACE reads. The table includes 60,000 to 70,000 distinct CDR3 sequences, 9.5% to 12% detected once. Source: whole blood, taken in connection with sensitization to the hapten diphenylcyclopropenone (DPC). The sequence derives from a woman aged 45 to 65 with alopecia areata. Some clones in this sample may be carry-over from other donors' samples. The chain uses TRBV25-1 and TRBJ1-1; TRBD1 matches 8 bases. The CDR3, as DNA: TGTGCCAGCAGTGATGTGGGGGGACAGGTTAACACTGAAGCTTTCTTT. This gives the protein CASSDVGGQVNTEAFF.